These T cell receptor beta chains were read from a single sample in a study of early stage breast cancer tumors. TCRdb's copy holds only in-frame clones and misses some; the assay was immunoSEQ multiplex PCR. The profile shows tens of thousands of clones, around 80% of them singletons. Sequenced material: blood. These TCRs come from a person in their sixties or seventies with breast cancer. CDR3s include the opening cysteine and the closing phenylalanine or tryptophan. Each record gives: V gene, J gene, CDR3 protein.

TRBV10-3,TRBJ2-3,CAISEGQGSADTQYF
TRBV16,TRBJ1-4,CASSHNGGTGGPNEKLFF
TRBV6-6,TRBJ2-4,CASSSSQDTDIQYF
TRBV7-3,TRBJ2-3,CASSRQGLAGDADTQYF
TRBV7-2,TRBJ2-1,CASSLVSRRDNEQFF
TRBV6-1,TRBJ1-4,CASTLDGQNEKLFF
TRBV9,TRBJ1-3,CASSVASGIGNTIYF
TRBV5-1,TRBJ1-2,CASSGGNQGYGYTF
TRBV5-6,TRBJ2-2,CASSQSYTGELFF
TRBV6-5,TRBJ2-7,CASSLSWKQYF
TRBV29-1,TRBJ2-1,CSVVAGGGDEQFF
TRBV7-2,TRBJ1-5,CASSLEYSNQPQHF
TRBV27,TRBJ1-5,CASSLSGAAFQPQHF
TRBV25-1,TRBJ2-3,CASTPAGEGDTQYF
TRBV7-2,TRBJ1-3,CASSFTGQGGNTIYF
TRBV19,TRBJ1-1,CASSIMRDSQAFF
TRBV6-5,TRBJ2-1,CASTRTGTNEQFF
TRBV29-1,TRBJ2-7,CSVQGAEEQYF
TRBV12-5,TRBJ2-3,CASGLMGSDTQYF
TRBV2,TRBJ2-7,CASSDSVTSGSYEQYF
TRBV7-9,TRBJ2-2,CASTRSPGELFF
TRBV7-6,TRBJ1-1,CASSLRRIANTEAFF
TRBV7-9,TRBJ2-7,CASSLGAPYEQYF
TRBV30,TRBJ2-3,CARWDRTTDTQYF
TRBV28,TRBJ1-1,CASSLDNFTEAFF
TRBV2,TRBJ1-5,CASSRTLTSNQPQHF
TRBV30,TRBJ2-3,CAWTGVTDTQYF
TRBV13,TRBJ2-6,CASSLTVVLTF
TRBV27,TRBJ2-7,CASSFQGLAGHSYEQYF
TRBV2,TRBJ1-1,CASTPKTGVNTEAFF
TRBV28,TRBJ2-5,CASSLLQQTGGKTQYF
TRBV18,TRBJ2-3,CASSPLAKGGTDTQYF
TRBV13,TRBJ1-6,CASRTWGGSNSPLHF
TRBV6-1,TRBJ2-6,CASSEALGRDGANVLTF
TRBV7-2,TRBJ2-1,CASSLDRAVYNEQFF
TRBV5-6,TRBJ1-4,CASSLREEKLFF
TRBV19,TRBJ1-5,CASSISAGPNQPQHF
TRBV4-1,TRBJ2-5,CASSQGIDRGSQETQYF
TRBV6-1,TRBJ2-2,CASSSQGRGALFF
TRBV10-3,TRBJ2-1,CAIRGQGINEQFF
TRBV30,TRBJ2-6,CAWSVQLSGANVLTF
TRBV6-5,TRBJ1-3,CASSRVGGNTIYF
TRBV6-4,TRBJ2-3,CASSDRTREPTTDTQYF
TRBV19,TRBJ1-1,CASSDPDRERFF
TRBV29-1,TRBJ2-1,CSAGDVGKLEQFF
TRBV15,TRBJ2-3,CATSAPRGPSTDTQYF
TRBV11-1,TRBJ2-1,CASSLVEPWTASSYNEQFF
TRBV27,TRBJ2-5,CASSLSNIRETQYF
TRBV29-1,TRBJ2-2,CSVKEAGADTGELFF
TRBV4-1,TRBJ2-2,CASSMGGNTGELFF
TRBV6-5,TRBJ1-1,CASSPGPTSEAFF